This entry lists 21 T cell receptor beta chains sequenced from one sample in a study of T cell changes during pregnancy in multiple sclerosis. Only in-frame clones appear in the TCRdb table, and some are missing; sequencing was by immunoSEQ multiplex PCR. The data contain approximately 92,000 clones, 90% to 95% of them singletons. Material: peripheral blood, obtained after pregnancy. The origin of the receptors is a female donor with multiple sclerosis, enrolled in a pregnancy study.

The V call is TRBV5-4, the J call TRBJ2-1; 9 bases fit TRBD2. This CDR3 is 15 amino acids long. The V gene's germline CDR1 is SGHNT and CDR2 YYREEE (reference sequence). V lost 1 base, J lost 9 bases, and 8 bases stayed unmatched. The CDR3 region has the DNA TGTGCCAGCAGCTTGAGGCGGGAGGGTCTTTTTGAGCAGTTCTTC. Translated: CASSLRREGLFEQFF.

The CDR3 sequence is CASRQGPRGTNSPLHF. In DNA, the CDR3 is TGTGCCAGCCGTCAAGGACCTCGGGGGACTAATTCACCCCTCCACTTT. The V and J genes are TRBV6-1 and TRBJ1-6; tentatively, D is TRBD1 (5 bases). The CDR3 runs to 16 residues. Trimming removed 8 bases from V and 6 bases from J, with 20 bases in between. CDR1 is MNHNS and CDR2 is SASEGT in the germline V gene.

The rearrangement joins TRBV2 to TRBJ2-6, with 9 positions matching TRBD1. The J segment lost 3 bases and the V segment lost 6 bases, leaving 6 bases of the junction unmatched. The germline V gene has CDR1 SNHLY and CDR2 FYNNEI. The CDR3 sequence is 16 residues long. In nucleotides, the CDR3 is TGTGCCAGCAGGGAGAGGACAGGGGTTGGGGCCAACGTCCTGACTTTC. Protein product: CASRERTGVGANVLTF. The full variable domain, completed using reference TRBV2 and TRBJ2-6, is EPEVTQTPSHQVTQMGQEVILRCVPISNHLYFYWYRQILGQKVEFLVSFYNNEISEKSEIFDDQFSVERPDGSNFTLKIRSTKLEDSAMYFCASRERTGVGANVLTFGAGSRLTVL.

This sequence joins TRBV6-1 and TRBJ2-1, with unresolved D. Per germline, CDR1 MNHNS and CDR2 SASEGT. The CDR3 runs 14 residues. V lost 6 bases, J lost 5 bases, and 14 bases lay in between. The CDR3 region has the DNA TGTGCCAGCAGCAAGGCGACAAATAACAATGAGCAGTTCTTC. It codes for CASSKATNNNEQFF.

This rearrangement joins TRBV19 to TRBJ2-7; 7 bases fit TRBD2. CDR3 length equals 15 residues. V gave up 6 bases and J gave up 3 bases; unmatched junction bases: 11. In germline, CDR1 is LNHDA, CDR2 SQIVND (reference sequence). CDR3 DNA sequence: TGTGCCAGTAGGAGATCTCCTAGCGGAGACTACGAGCAGTACTTC. Translated: CASRRSPSGDYEQYF. Together with reference TRBV19 and TRBJ2-7, the CDR3 gives the full variable domain: DGGITQSPKYLFRKEGQNVTLSCEQNLNHDAMYWYRQDPGQGLRLIYYSQIVNDFQKGDIAEGYSVSREKKESFPLTVTSAQKNPTAFYLCASRRSPSGDYEQYFGPGTRLTVT.

This chain links TRBV5-4 with TRBJ2-7; TRBD1 might be the D (5 bases). The CDR3 is 11 residues long. Trimming pared 7 bases from V and 6 bases from J, leaving 11 bases between. Germline lookup yields CDR1 SGHNT and CDR2 YYREEE (reference sequence). Written as DNA, the CDR3 is TGTGCCAGCCGACCCAGGGTCGAGCAGTACTTC. Protein sequence: CASRPRVEQYF.

The chain recombines TRBV7-9 with TRBJ2-5, with 7 bases lining up with TRBD2. The ends lost 2 bases at V and 7 bases at J; junction bases unmatched: 7. The CDR3 has 14 amino acids. Per germline, CDR1 SEHNR and CDR2 FQNEAQ (reference sequence). The CDR3 region has the DNA TGTGCCAGCAGCTTACCTAGCGGTAGACGGACCCAGTACTTC. Its protein product is CASSLPSGRRTQYF. The complete variable domain, with remaining parts taken from reference TRBV7-9 and TRBJ2-5, reads DTGVSQNPRHKITKRGQNVTFRCDPISEHNRLYWYRQTLGQGPEFLTYFQNEAQLEKSRLLSDRFSAERPKGSFSTLEIQRTEQGDSAMYLCASSLPSGRRTQYFGPGTRLLVL.

The rearrangement links TRBV28 to TRBJ1-2, with TRBD1 matching 8 bases. Germline values: CDR1 MDHEN, CDR2 SYDVKM. CDR3 size: 15 residues. V gave up 6 bases and J gave up 3 bases; unmatched junction bases: 9. This CDR3 is CASSSPRGRDYGYTF. The CDR3 DNA is TGTGCCAGCAGCTCCCCCAGGGGGCGTGACTATGGCTACACCTTC.

The chain links TRBV5-1 to TRBJ2-5; the D gene is possibly TRBD1 (6 bases). CDR3 length: 16 amino acids. Germline V lookup: CDR1 SGHRS, CDR2 YFSETQ. Trimming shortened V by 0 bases and J by 2 bases, and 14 bases separated the two germline ends. In DNA, the CDR3 is TGCGCCAGCAGCTTGGAGTCCAGGGGCCCACAAGAGACCCAGTACTTC. Amino acid sequence: CASSLESRGPQETQYF.

The chain uses TRBV9 and TRBJ1-3; D unclear. The CDR3 runs 16 residues. The V gene lost 3 bases and the J gene lost 0 bases, with 13 bases spanning the gap. Germline V gives CDR1 SGDLS, CDR2 YYNGEE. The CDR3 here is CASSGYQARSGNTIYF. The CDR3, as DNA: TGTGCCAGCAGCGGATACCAGGCCCGCTCTGGAAACACCATATATTTT.

The chain uses TRBV5-1 and TRBJ2-1, with D uncertain. Germline CDR1 reads SGHRS; CDR2 reads YFSETQ. CDR3 length: 16 residues. Trimming took off 0 bases at V and 6 bases at J, with 16 bases between the two ends. This CDR3 reads CASSLVSQAKSNEQFF. In DNA, the CDR3 is TGCGCCAGCAGCTTGGTATCGCAGGCTAAGAGCAATGAGCAGTTCTTC.

CDR3 coding DNA: TGTGCCAGCTCACCATCGTCCTACGAGCAGTACTTC. It translates to CASSPSSYEQYF. This chain connects TRBV18 to TRBJ2-7; D gene unclear. Germline-derived CDR1 and CDR2 are KGHSH and LQKENI. This CDR3 has 12 amino acids. V was clipped by 2 bases and J by 1 base, with 3 bases between them.

The rearrangement joins TRBV19 to TRBJ1-4; D possibly corresponds to TRBD1 (5 bases). The CDR3 runs to 10 residues. V dropped 6 bases and J dropped 14 bases, with 10 bases sitting between them. Germline V gene data show CDR1 as LNHDA and CDR2 as SQIVND (reference sequence). The chain's CDR3 is CASRGDSLFF. CDR3 nucleotide sequence: TGTGCCAGTAGAGGAGACAGTCTGTTTTTT.

The rearrangement links TRBV7-8 to TRBJ1-2, with TRBD1 matching over 7 bases. The V and J ends lost 5 bases and 4 bases, in that order; junction bases with no gene match: 16. The CDR3 has 17 amino acids. Per germline, CDR1 SGHVS and CDR2 FQNEAQ. The CDR3 is CASSTGPLQGLFYGYTF. CDR3 DNA: TGTGCCAGCAGCACCGGCCCCTTACAGGGGTTATTCTATGGCTACACCTTC.

The chain has TRBV30 and TRBJ1-5; 7 nucleotides align to TRBD1. There are 16 residues in the CDR3. Germline lookup yields CDR1 GTSNPN and CDR2 SVGIG (reference sequence). Trimming took 2 bases from V and 5 from J; bases not matched to a gene: 12. The CDR3 loop is CAWSRPDRIFDQPQHF. The CDR3 DNA sequence: TGTGCCTGGAGTAGACCGGACAGGATTTTCGATCAGCCCCAGCATTTT.

This chain connects TRBV4-2 to TRBJ2-7, with 7 bases that match TRBD1. After removal of 1 base from V and 5 bases from J, the junction contained 8 bases not matched to a gene. The CDR3 is 15 amino acids. Germline lookup yields CDR1 LGHNA and CDR2 YNFKEQ. The DNA for the CDR3 is TGTGCCAGCAGCCAAGGTCCAGGGGGTCCCAACGAGCAGTACTTC. It translates to CASSQGPGGPNEQYF.

CDR3 coding DNA: TGTGCCAGCACCTCTGACAGGGACACTGAAGCTTTCTTT. Its protein is CASTSDRDTEAFF. The chain links TRBV21-1 to TRBJ1-1; the D call TRBD1 from the table was never checked on the DNA. TRBV21-1 counts as a pseudogene. This CDR3 comprises 13 residues.

The genes are TRBV5-1 and TRBJ2-7; 8 bases map to TRBD2. Germline V gene lookup returns CDR1 SGHRS and CDR2 YFSETQ. The CDR3 is 15 residues long. V lost 4 bases, J lost 6 bases, and 12 bases stayed unmatched. CDR3 DNA: TGCGCCAGCAGCGTACCACTAGCGGAGCCTCGCGAGCAGTACTTC. This translates into CASSVPLAEPREQYF.

The count of this clone is one. V is TRBV7-6 and J is TRBJ2-3; 11 bases line up with TRBD2. The V gene end was trimmed by 4 bases and the J gene end by 0 bases; junction bases not matched to a gene: 3. The germline gives CDR1 SGHVS, CDR2 FNYEAQ. This CDR3 has 16 amino acids. CDR3 coding DNA: TGTGCCAGCAGCTCGGGACTAGCGGTTAGCACAGATACGCAGTATTTT. As protein: CASSSGLAVSTDTQYF.

The V and J genes are TRBV7-8 and TRBJ2-1; 9 positions match TRBD1. V trimming: 3 bases; J trimming: 2 bases; junction bases outside the gene matches: 2. Germline V gene lookup returns CDR1 SGHVS and CDR2 FQNEAQ. The CDR3 is 15 residues long. The CDR3 sequence is CASSLDRGAYNEQFF. CDR3 DNA: TGTGCCAGCAGCTTGGACAGGGGAGCCTACAATGAGCAGTTCTTC.

CDR3 loop: CASSLVSGHTYEQYF. CDR3 sequence (DNA): TGTGCCAGCAGCTTAGTGAGCGGTCATACCTACGAGCAGTACTTC. The V call is TRBV7-2, the J call TRBJ2-7, with D possibly matching TRBD2 (5 bases). CDR3 length: 15 amino acids. Germline values: CDR1 SGHTA, CDR2 FQGNSA. The V gene lost 1 base and the J gene lost 2 bases, with 12 bases spanning the gap. The full variable domain, its missing parts supplied by reference TRBV7-2 and TRBJ2-7, is GAGVSQSPSNKVTEKGKDVELRCDPISGHTALYWYRQSLGQGLEFLIYFQGNSAPDKSGLPSDRFSAERTGGSVSTLTIQRTQQEDSAVYLCASSLVSGHTYEQYFGPGTRLTVT.